Each of the 20 T cell receptor beta chains below was sequenced from the same sample in a study of shared clonotypes between healthy human individuals. Using immunoSEQ multiplex PCR, the repertoire was profiled, and TCRdb retains in-frame clones only, with some absent. The sample records a few million clones, 90% to 95% being singletons. The sequenced sample consisted of naive CD4+ T cells from PBMCs. The sample's subset: CD45RA+ positively selected. All receptors come from a man aged 18-30 years in good health. Some clones in this sample may be carry-over from other donors' samples.

The chain employs TRBV29-1 and TRBJ2-3; TRBD2 matches at 13 bases. Trimming at V came to 5 bases and at J to 2 bases, leaving 4 bases not matched to a gene. The CDR3 has 15 residues. Germline V lookup: CDR1 SQVTM, CDR2 ANQGSEA. The CDR3: CSVSGLAGPTDTQYF. In nucleotides, the CDR3 is TGCAGCGTTTCGGGACTAGCGGGACCCACAGATACGCAGTATTTT.

The J gene is TRBJ2-5, the V gene TRBV7-3; 7 nucleotides line up with TRBD1. Germline V gene lookup returns CDR1 SGHTA and CDR2 FQGTGA. V lost 5 bases and J lost 4; bases outside the gene matches: 7. The CDR3 contains 14 residues. CDR3 sequence reads: CASSQTRDRETQYF. The CDR3 DNA follows: TGTGCCAGCAGCCAAACCCGGGACAGAGAGACCCAGTACTTC. Full variable domain (missing parts from reference TRBV7-3 and TRBJ2-5): GAGVSQTPSNKVTEKGKYVELRCDPISGHTALYWYRQSLGQGPEFLIYFQGTGAADDSGLPNDRFFAVRPEGSVSTLKIQRTERGDSAVYLCASSQTRDRETQYFGPGTRLLVL.

In DNA, the CDR3 is TGCGCCAGCAGCCCACCGGGACTAGCGGGAGCCGGGGGGGCCGGGGAGCTGTTTTTT. This translates into CASSPPGLAGAGGAGELFF. J is TRBJ2-2 and V is TRBV5-1, with 14 positions matching TRBD2. Per germline, CDR1 SGHRS and CDR2 YFSETQ. Germline trimming cut 4 bases from V and 6 bases from J; bases unmatched to any gene: 14. The CDR3 sequence is 19 residues long.

This rearrangement joins TRBV18 to TRBJ2-1; TRBD2 matches at 8 bases. The germline CDR1 and CDR2 sequences are KGHSH and LQKENI. V shed 3 bases and J 4 bases; nucleotides not matched to a gene: 8. The CDR3 spans 16 residues. The CDR3 is CASSPAASGLYNEQFF. CDR3 DNA: TGTGCCAGCTCACCCGCCGCTAGCGGGTTATACAATGAGCAGTTCTTC.

This clone has only a few counts. The chain employs TRBV5-1 and TRBJ1-1; D possibly corresponds to TRBD1 (6 bases). The CDR3 is 16 residues long. Trimming left V 2 bases short and J 6 bases short, with 20 bases between. Looked up from germline, CDR1 is SGHRS and CDR2 is YFSETQ. Here the CDR3 reads CASSLPRGGGFAEAFF. The CDR3 DNA follows: TGCGCCAGCAGCTTACCCCGAGGGGGGGGCTTCGCTGAAGCTTTCTTT.

V is TRBV7-9 and J is TRBJ1-4; TRBD1 might be the D (6 bases). The germline V gene has CDR1 SEHNR and CDR2 FQNEAQ (reference sequence). V was shortened by 1 base and J by 15 bases, with 15 bases between the two germline ends. The length of the CDR3 is 13 residues. CDR3 protein: CASSLDGTLGLFF. The CDR3 coding sequence is TGTGCCAGCAGCTTAGATGGGACACTGGGTTTGTTTTTT.

The chain employs TRBV7-2 and TRBJ2-5; tentatively, D is TRBD1 (6 bases). V was pared by 3 bases and J by 5 bases, with 25 bases between. The germline V gene has CDR1 SGHTA and CDR2 FQGNSA. The CDR3 contains 18 residues. CDR3 sequence reads: CASSLGITKRQGYETQYF. In nucleotides, the CDR3 is TGTGCCAGCAGCTTGGGAATCACCAAACGGCAGGGGTATGAGACCCAGTACTTC.

The chain carries TRBV6-5 and TRBJ2-7; 7 nucleotides align to TRBD1. This CDR3 region has 13 residues. CDR1 is MNHEY, CDR2 SVGAGI, per germline. Losses at the gene ends were 5 bases for V and 3 bases for J; bases not matched to a gene: 4. The CDR3 DNA follows: TGTGCCAGCAGTCAACGGGACAGCTACGAGCAGTACTTC. Translation gives CASSQRDSYEQYF.

Concerning this clone: Other DNA sequences in the sample encode the same CDR3. This sequence joins TRBV28 and TRBJ1-1; D is ambiguous. The CDR3 is made up of 11 amino acids. The V gene's germline CDR1 is MDHEN and CDR2 SYDVKM. V lost 6 bases to trimming and J lost 4 bases, with 6 bases between them. CDR3 protein: CASSRGTEAFF. For the CDR3, the DNA is TGTGCCAGCAGCCGGGGCACTGAAGCTTTCTTT. The complete variable domain, with remaining parts taken from reference TRBV28 and TRBJ1-1, reads DVKVTQSSRYLVKRTGEKVFLECVQDMDHENMFWYRQDPGLGLRLIYFSYDVKMKEKGDIPEGYSVSREKKERFSLILESASTNQTSMYLCASSRGTEAFFGQGTRLTVV.

This clone was picked up a small number of times. The chain employs TRBV29-1 and TRBJ1-1; D unresolved. CDR1 and CDR2 from the germline V gene are SQVTM and ANQGSEA. Trimming shortened V by 6 bases and J by 2 bases, and 16 bases separated the two germline ends. This CDR3 is built from 14 residues. The CDR3 sequence is CSVKGRLANTEAFF. Written as DNA, the CDR3 is TGCAGCGTCAAAGGACGGCTTGCTAACACTGAAGCTTTCTTT.

The chain is built from TRBV6-1 and TRBJ2-1; the D gene is possibly TRBD1 (6 bases). With 2 bases removed from V and 0 bases from J, the gap between germline ends came to 20 bases. The CDR3 loop spans 19 amino acids. Per the germline V gene, CDR1 is MNHNS and CDR2 is SASEGT. This CDR3 is CASSEWARGGRSSYNEQFF. CDR3 sequence (DNA): TGTGCCAGCAGTGAATGGGCCAGAGGGGGACGGAGCTCCTACAATGAGCAGTTCTTC.

In the case of this clone: In the same sample, other DNA sequences code for this CDR3. The chain is built from TRBV18 and TRBJ1-2; the match to TRBD1 covers 11 bases. The J segment lost 4 bases and the V segment lost 3 bases, leaving 4 bases of the junction unmatched. This CDR3 region has 15 residues. Per germline, CDR1 KGHSH and CDR2 LQKENI. CDR3 nucleotide sequence: TGTGCCAGCTCACCCCCGGGACAGGGGGTCTATGGCTACACCTTC. It codes for CASSPPGQGVYGYTF.

The gene calls are TRBV4-1 and TRBJ1-3; D call uncertain. Germline-derived CDR1 and CDR2 are MGHRA and YSYEKL. This CDR3 contains 14 residues. Deletions cut 0 bases from V and 4 bases from J, with 7 bases between. The CDR3 here is CASSQDEVGNTIYF. CDR3 bases: TGCGCCAGCAGCCAAGATGAGGTGGGAAACACCATATATTTT.

This chain connects TRBV28 to TRBJ2-3; D is unresolved. V dropped 10 bases and J dropped 10 bases, with 21 bases sitting between them. Germline assignment: CDR1 MDHEN and CDR2 SYDVKM. The CDR3 runs 13 residues. Written as DNA, the CDR3 is TGTGCCACCCTCGGCCCCGTCAATCGGGCGCAGTATTTT. This encodes CATLGPVNRAQYF.

The chain joins TRBV18 to TRBJ1-1; 8 bases are shared with TRBD1. The V and J ends lost 4 bases and 4 bases, in that order; junction bases with no gene match: 5. The germline V gene has CDR1 KGHSH and CDR2 LQKENI. The CDR3 consists of 14 residues. The CDR3 DNA sequence: TGTGCCAGCTCACTACGGACAGGGTTCACTGAAGCTTTCTTT. Encoded protein: CASSLRTGFTEAFF.

This sequence joins TRBV2 and TRBJ2-7; D is possibly TRBD1 or TRBD2 (5 bases each). In germline, CDR1 is SNHLY, CDR2 FYNNEI. The CDR3 totals 14 residues. Deletions cut 5 bases from V and 2 bases from J, with 13 bases between. This chain's CDR3 is CASSTGDLAYEQYF. In nucleotides, the CDR3 is TGTGCCAGCAGTACCGGGGACCTGGCCTACGAGCAGTACTTC.

The chain employs TRBV18 and TRBJ1-1; 10 bases line up with TRBD1. This CDR3 is 15 amino acids long. In germline, CDR1 is KGHSH, CDR2 LQKENI. With 5 bases clipped from V and 3 bases from J, the junction kept 6 bases outside the gene matches. This chain's CDR3 is CASSSGQGYDTEAFF. The CDR3 DNA reads TGTGCCAGCTCATCGGGACAGGGGTACGACACTGAAGCTTTCTTT.

This chain uses TRBV5-4 with TRBJ1-1; TRBD1 is a possible D gene (6 bases). The ends were cut back, 4 bases at V and 2 bases at J, with 21 bases in the middle. Germline V gene sequence: CDR1 SGHNT, CDR2 YYREEE (reference sequence). The CDR3 spans 17 residues. The CDR3 is CASSPGRGGRSNTEAFF. DNA for the CDR3: TGTGCCAGCAGCCCGGGACGGGGGGGCAGATCTAACACTGAAGCTTTCTTT.

The chain carries TRBV28 and TRBJ1-5, with D possibly being TRBD1 (5 bases). Germline lookup yields CDR1 MDHEN and CDR2 SYDVKM. The V gene lost 10 bases and the J gene lost 5 bases, with 27 bases spanning the gap. This CDR3 spans 17 amino acids. CDR3 amino acids: CATHTAAGSGAYQPQHF. Written as DNA, the CDR3 is TGTGCCACCCACACCGCCGCAGGGAGTGGGGCATATCAGCCCCAGCATTTT.

About this clone itself: The sample contains more than one DNA sequence encoding this CDR3. The V and J genes are TRBV5-1 and TRBJ2-5; the D gene is possibly TRBD2 (6 bases). The CDR3 has 15 residues. Germline CDR1 SGHRS, CDR2 YFSETQ. Trimming pared 0 bases from V and 5 bases from J, leaving 14 bases between. CDR3 nucleotides: TGCGCCAGCAGCTTGGCTGGGGGAGGTCAGGAGACCCAGTACTTC. Its translation is CASSLAGGGQETQYF.